The following is a T cell receptor beta chain sequence with its context. The authors reverse transcribed all of the isolated RNA, so sequencing captured expressed TCRB transcripts. Sequencing used immunoSEQ multiplex PCR; TCRdb keeps in-frame clones, though not all of them. This table has around 310,000 clones, about 11% appearing once. These data belong to a study of beta chain features in type 1 diabetes. Cells sorted by CD45RO/CCR7/CD25/CD127/CD95/CD27 comprised CD4+ naive, central memory, regulatory and stem cell-like memory cells. Sorted populations all exceeded 95% purity. Germline V CDR1 and CDR2: LGHNA, YSLEER. The CDR3 extends over 15 amino acids. Trimming cost V 1 base and J 9 bases; bases outside gene matches: 8.

This sequence joins TRBV4-3 and TRBJ2-1; 8 bases are a match to TRBD2. The receptor was isolated from a woman between 25 and 40 years old in good health. What was sequenced was naive CD4+ T cells from blood. CDR3 loop: CASSQVRPGRGEQFF. The CDR3 DNA reads as TGCGCCAGCAGCCAAGTGAGACCCGGGAGGGGTGAGCAGTTCTTC.